These 14 T cell receptor beta chains were all obtained from the same sample, sequenced in a study of blood T cell repertoires in COVID-19 (TCRdb year 2020). Libraries were prepared through the immunoSEQ multiplex PCR assay. This is the immuneACCESS table as TCRdb keeps it, with only in-frame sequences that have V and J called. A part of the clones is gone; compared with another copy, unresolved V genes explain less than half, and the rest is unexplained. The sample table shows around 220,000 clones, and around 90% are seen once. The top ten constitute approximately 2% of the sample. Source material: PBMCs or T cells enriched from blood (not recorded which). These receptors originate from a woman aged 18-29 years who had recovered from COVID-19.

Of note for this clone: One junction end disagrees with the germline gene, perhaps due to a read error. This sequence joins TRBV5-3 and TRBJ1-5; D not resolved. TRBV5-3 carries the ORF label, with uncertain function. This CDR3 comprises 14 residues. The CDR3, as DNA: TGTGCCGGAAGCCCTCGGTCGCCCGCGGTGGCCCAGCATTTT. Protein sequence: CAGSPRSPAVAQHF.

The rearrangement joins TRBV13 to TRBJ2-5; the match to TRBD2 covers 16 bases. Trimming removed 2 bases from V and 5 bases from J; junction bases left unmatched: 5. Germline-derived CDR1 and CDR2 are PRHDT and FYEKMQ (reference sequence). The CDR3 totals 17 residues. CDR3 region: CASSLPGTSGGAETQYF. The DNA of the CDR3 is TGTGCCAGCAGCTTACCTGGGACTAGCGGGGGGGCTGAGACCCAGTACTTC.

The V gene is TRBV18, the J gene TRBJ1-1; 8 positions agree with TRBD1. Trimming at V came to 2 bases and at J to 6 bases, leaving 8 bases not matched to a gene. CDR3 size: 15 residues. CDR1 is KGHSH, CDR2 LQKENI, per germline. CDR3 residues: CASSPGQGALAEAFF. The CDR3 DNA reads as TGTGCCAGCTCACCAGGACAGGGTGCGTTAGCTGAAGCTTTCTTT.

The rearrangement links TRBV11-3 to TRBJ1-2; possibly TRBD1 for D (6 bases). The germline CDR1 and CDR2 sequences are SGHNT and YENEEA. This CDR3 spans 18 amino acids. Trimming left V 2 bases short and J 0 bases short, with 19 bases between. In DNA form, the CDR3 reads TGTGCCAGCAGCTTACCAACCCGGGACACCCATCCTAACTATGGCTACACCTTC. As protein: CASSLPTRDTHPNYGYTF.

V gene TRBV11-3 combines with J gene TRBJ2-1, with TRBD1 matching over 8 bases. The V segment lost 5 bases and the J segment 9 bases; nucleotides outside the gene matches: 3. Germline CDR1 is SGHNT and CDR2 is YENEEA. This CDR3 spans 12 amino acids. The CDR3 sequence is CASSQTGAEQFF. CDR3 DNA sequence: TGTGCCAGCAGCCAGACAGGGGCTGAGCAGTTCTTC.

This chain connects TRBV2 to TRBJ1-1, with D possibly TRBD1 on 5 matching bases. From germline, CDR1 is SNHLY and CDR2 FYNNEI. CDR3 size: 15 residues. V was shortened by 6 bases and J by 5 bases, with 19 bases between the two germline ends. The CDR3 coding sequence is TGTGCCAGCAGCACCGAGGCAGGGATGGGGACTGAAGCTTTCTTT. Protein product: CASSTEAGMGTEAFF.

This chain links TRBV25-1 with TRBJ2-2; 8 bases are shared with TRBD1. The CDR3 runs 16 residues. Germline V gene data show CDR1 as MGHDK and CDR2 as SYGVNS. J was trimmed by 8 bases and V by 3 bases; bases with no gene match: 11. The DNA of the CDR3 is TGTGCCAGCAGTGATCTTGCAGGGGGCGAAATAGGGGAGCTGTTTTTT. It encodes CASSDLAGGEIGELFF.

The rearrangement uses TRBV28 and TRBJ2-4, with a tentative D call TRBD2 (6 bases). Trimming removed 4 bases from V and 2 bases from J, with 15 bases in between. Germline V gene sequence: CDR1 MDHEN, CDR2 SYDVKM. The CDR3 is made up of 16 amino acids. The CDR3 bases are TGTGCCAGCAGTTCCCCGCTGGGGGGATCCAAAAACATTCAGTACTTC. It encodes CASSSPLGGSKNIQYF.

The rearrangement uses TRBV4-2 and TRBJ2-1, with TRBD2 matching 9 bases. The J segment lost 6 bases and the V segment lost 4 bases, leaving 7 bases of the junction unmatched. Germline V gene sequence: CDR1 LGHNA, CDR2 YNFKEQ. The CDR3 sequence is 15 residues long. The CDR3 DNA reads as TGTGCCAGCAGCCGCCCGGCGGGGGGGCCCAATGAGCAGTTCTTC. It codes for CASSRPAGGPNEQFF.

The V gene is TRBV5-4, the J gene TRBJ2-5; 15 bases agree with TRBD2. The CDR3 contains 15 residues. Germline V gene lookup returns CDR1 SGHNT and CDR2 YYREEE (reference sequence). Unmatched junction bases numbered 5, after V lost 4 bases and J lost 7 bases. The CDR3 DNA reads TGTGCCAGCAGCACGGGACTAGCGGGAGGAGGGACCCAGTACTTC. This encodes CASSTGLAGGGTQYF.

This rearrangement joins TRBV15 to TRBJ1-5, with D unclear. The CDR3 has 12 residues. CDR1 LNHNV and CDR2 YYDKDF come from the germline V gene (reference sequence). The germline V and J ends were trimmed by 0 bases and 9 bases, with 6 bases remaining between them. CDR3 nucleotides: TGTGCCACCAGCAGAGATATCGGGCCCCAGCATTTT. Protein: CATSRDIGPQHF. The entire variable domain, with the rest obtained from reference TRBV15 and TRBJ1-5, is as follows: DAMVIQNPRYQVTQFGKPVTLSCSQTLNHNVMYWYQQKSSQAPKLLFHYYDKDFNNEADTPDNFQSRRPNTSFCFLDIRSPGLGDTAMYLCATSRDIGPQHFGDGTRLSIL.

V and J are TRBV29-1 and TRBJ2-5, with TRBD1 matching over 8 bases. This CDR3 comprises 12 residues. V trimming: 7 bases; J trimming: 1 base; junction bases outside the gene matches: 2. Germline values: CDR1 SQVTM, CDR2 ANQGSEA. CDR3: CSGQGIQETQYF. The CDR3 nucleotides are TGCAGCGGACAGGGGATCCAAGAGACCCAGTACTTC.

Comments on this clone: Because the CDR3's place on the DNA is in doubt, the DNA is left out and the CDR3 is given as listed by TCRdb. This rearrangement joins TRBV21-1 to TRBJ1-3; TRBD1, the table's D call, lacks a check against the DNA. TRBV21-1 is termed a pseudogene. The CDR3 length equals 14 residues, ends included. The chain's CDR3 is CASPGWAAGNTIYF.

V gene TRBV28 combines with J gene TRBJ1-5, with D hard to call. This CDR3 region has 16 residues. The germline V gene has CDR1 MDHEN and CDR2 SYDVKM. V gave up 4 bases and J gave up 2 bases, with 15 bases separating them. As DNA, the CDR3 is TGTGCCAGCAGTTCCCTTCCCGGGAGAGGCAATCAGCCCCAGCATTTT. Translation gives CASSSLPGRGNQPQHF.